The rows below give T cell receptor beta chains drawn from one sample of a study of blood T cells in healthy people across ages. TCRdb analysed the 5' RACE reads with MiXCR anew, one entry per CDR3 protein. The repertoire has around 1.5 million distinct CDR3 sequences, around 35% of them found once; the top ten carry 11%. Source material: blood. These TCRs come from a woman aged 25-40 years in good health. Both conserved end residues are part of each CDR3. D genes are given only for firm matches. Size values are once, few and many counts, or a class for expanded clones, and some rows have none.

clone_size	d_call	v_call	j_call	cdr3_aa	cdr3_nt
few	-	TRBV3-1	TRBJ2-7	CASSRPSASGLYEQYF	TGTGCCAGCAGCCGCCCAAGCGCGAGCGGCCTGTACGAGCAGTACTTC
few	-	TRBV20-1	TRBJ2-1	CSARGYGNSYNEQFF	TGCAGTGCTAGAGGCTACGGAAATTCCTACAATGAGCAGTTCTTC
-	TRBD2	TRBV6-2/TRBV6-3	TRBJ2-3	CASSYPYGLAGGSTDTQYF	TGTGCCAGCAGCTACCCCTATGGACTAGCGGGGGGAAGCACAGATACGCAGTATTTT
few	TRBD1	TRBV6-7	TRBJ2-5	CASNHSDRGVPQETQYF	TGTGCCAGCAATCACAGTGACAGGGGGGTTCCCCAAGAGACCCAGTACTTC
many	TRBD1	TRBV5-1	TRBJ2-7	CASSLVSGGPYEQYF	TGTGCCAGCAGCTTGGTTTCAGGGGGTCCCTACGAGCAGTACTTC
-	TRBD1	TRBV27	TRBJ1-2	CASSSGQGAVYTF	TGTGCCAGCAGTTCGGGACAGGGGGCCGTGTACACCTTC
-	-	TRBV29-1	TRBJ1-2	CTDLTENYGYTF	TGCACCGATTTGACAGAGAACTATGGCTACACCTTC
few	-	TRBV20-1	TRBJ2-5	CSAIPTISDRLVQTQYF	TGCAGTGCTATACCTACCATCTCAGACAGACTTGTTCAGACCCAGTACTTC
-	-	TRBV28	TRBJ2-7	CASSKDRVPYEQYF	TGTGCCAGCAGCAAGGACAGAGTGCCCTACGAGCAGTACTTC
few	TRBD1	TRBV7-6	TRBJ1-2	CASSGGGTGSSGYTF	TGTGCCAGCAGCGGAGGCGGGACAGGGAGCTCTGGCTACACCTTC
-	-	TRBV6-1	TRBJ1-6	CASSDWTEGSPLHF	TGTGCCAGCAGTGATTGGACAGAAGGTTCACCCCTCCACTTT
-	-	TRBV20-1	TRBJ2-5	CSAPSVLQETQYF	TGCAGTGCTCCATCCGTTCTCCAAGAGACCCAGTACTTC
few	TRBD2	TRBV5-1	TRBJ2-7	CASTWTSGRYEQYF	TGCGCCAGCACCTGGACTAGCGGGAGATACGAGCAGTACTTC
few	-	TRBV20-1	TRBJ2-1	CSATRNNEQFF	TGCAGTGCAACACGCAACAATGAGCAGTTCTTC
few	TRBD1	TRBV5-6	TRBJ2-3	CASSSTLRRDSNTDTQYF	TGTGCCAGCAGCTCCACGCTGCGCCGGGACAGCAACACAGATACGCAGTATTTT
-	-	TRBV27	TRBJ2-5	CASSLWLGEAQYF	TGTGCCAGCAGTTTATGGCTAGGGGAGGCCCAGTACTTC
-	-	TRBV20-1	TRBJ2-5	CSASWTVQETQYF	TGCAGTGCTTCCTGGACAGTTCAAGAGACCCAGTACTTC